This paragraph covers one TCR beta chain sequence. The antigen is undetermined. The sample originates from a study of cytomegalovirus exposure and HLA in healthy donors. PCR primers comprised 60 Vbeta and 13 Jbeta primers. The table came from immunoSEQ multiplex PCR; TCRdb's copy has only in-frame clones and leaves some out. The sample lists 150,000 to 200,000 clones, 77% occurring once. With V trimmed by 5 bases and J by 4 bases, 6 bases remained unmatched. Germline loops: CDR1 MNHEY, CDR2 SMNVEV (reference sequence). The CDR3 is 15 amino acids. Regarding the study as a whole: As immune exposure information, only CMV serostatus was available.

The sequencing sample was made of PBMCs. The J gene is TRBJ2-7, the V gene TRBV27; TRBD2 matches at 12 bases. The source is a woman aged 25 to 45 in good health and CMV-seropositive. The CDR3 here is CASSPGTSGYYEQYF. CDR3 sequence (DNA): TGTGCCAGCAGTCCGGGGACTAGCGGGTATTACGAGCAGTACTTC.